Included here is one T cell receptor (beta chain) sequence, with context. Authors' methods: Scientists estimated how many nucleated cells there were by amplifying reference gene primers. Sequenced by immunoSEQ multiplex PCR; TCRdb stores in-frame clones only, minus some. That table supplies the V and J calls and clone size; D and trimming were determined from the DNA. Of about 81,000 clones listed, about four fifths were seen once; the top ten hold around 9.3%. This entry comes from a study of blood T cell repertoires in COVID-19. Study as a whole: PBMCs, B-cell-depleted T cells, or T cells provided the cDNA or gDNA that made up the material.

The CDR3 extends over 15 amino acids. V gave up 3 bases and J gave up 3 bases; unmatched junction bases: 7. Germline CDR1 and CDR2: WNHNN and SYGVQD (reference sequence). Sequencing input: peripheral blood. The source of this sequence is a man between 60 and 70 years old with acute or convalescent COVID-19. The chain employs TRBV10-1 and TRBJ2-7, with 8 nucleotides matching TRBD2. For the CDR3, the DNA is TGCGCCAGCAGTGAAGCAGCGGGAGAGTTCTACGAGCAGTACTTC. Protein sequence: CASSEAAGEFYEQYF.